This T cell receptor (beta chain) derives from a study of tissue T cells after allogeneic stem cell transplantation. Points from the study as a whole: Only a limited share of tissue TCRs appeared in blood or spleen. Anatomically similar tissues had similar TCR repertoires within each patient.

Comments on this clone: Its antigen remains unknown. Gene and germline names: mouse. The CDR3 end is not reached by the read, which stops 1 residue before it; the germline J gene fills it in.

The V gene's germline CDR1 is SGHLS and CDR2 HYDKME. The CDR3 is 15 amino acids. V was clipped by 2 bases and J by 0 bases; unmatched bases: 4. CDR3 sequences, V/J genes, frequencies and template counts came from survey-depth TCRbeta sequencing. Measured with immunoSEQ multiplex PCR; TCRdb has only the in-frame clones, and not every one. The table has some 47,000 clones, about three quarters seen once; the top ten hold 0.5% to 0.65%. This receptor was taken from a pool of C57BL/6 mice in good health. The sample taken for sequencing was sorted cells pooled from one or two spleens. This chain links TRBV12-2 with TRBJ2-3; 7 bases are a match to TRBD1. CDR3 region: CASSPGTASAETLYF. The part of the CDR3 DNA that was read is TGTGCCAGCTCTCCCGGGACAGCTAGTGCAGAAACGCTGTAT.